Below are 22 T cell receptor beta chains sequenced from a single sample in a study of blood T cell repertoires in COVID-19. Sequencing used immunoSEQ multiplex PCR; TCRdb keeps in-frame clones, though not all of them. The table shows 150,000 to 200,000 clones, with approximately 84% occurring only once. The sample comprised peripheral blood. Every receptor here comes from a woman aged 45-65 years with COVID-19, enrolled during active disease.

V usage is TRBV3-1 (or the pseudogene TRBV3-2) and J usage is TRBJ2-1; 8 positions agree with TRBD2. This CDR3 spans 15 amino acids. Per the germline V gene, CDR1 is LGHDT and CDR2 is YNNKEL (reference sequence). V was pared by 4 bases and J by 7 bases, with 9 bases of the junction left unmatched. CDR3 loop: CASSPGGASGNEQFF. Written as DNA, the CDR3 is TGTGCCAGCAGCCCTGGGGGGGCTAGCGGGAATGAGCAGTTCTTC.

The CDR3 coding sequence is TGTGCCAGCTCACCCCCCGGGACATTCGTGAACACTGAAGCTTTCTTT. It codes for CASSPPGTFVNTEAFF. The chain uses TRBV18 and TRBJ1-1; D might be TRBD1 (6 bases). Trimming took off 3 bases at V and 0 bases at J, with 14 bases between the two ends. CDR3 length equals 16 residues. Germline lookup yields CDR1 KGHSH and CDR2 LQKENI.

This clone was recorded a few times. This chain connects TRBV7-9 to TRBJ2-7; D may be TRBD1 (5 bases). Germline V gives CDR1 SEHNR, CDR2 FQNEAQ (reference sequence). The CDR3 covers 16 residues. The V end lost 0 bases, the J end lost 0 bases, and 12 bases lay between the germline ends. The CDR3 nucleotides read TGTGCCAGCAGCTTAGCGCAGGGCCATCGCTCCTACGAGCAGTACTTC. The encoded protein is CASSLAQGHRSYEQYF.

The gene calls are TRBV4-2 and TRBJ1-4; D is perhaps TRBD1 (6 bases). V shed 0 bases and J shed 13 bases, with 24 bases lying between them. Germline V CDR1 and CDR2: LGHNA, YNFKEQ. CDR3 size: 17 residues. The CDR3 nucleotides are TGTGCCAGCAGCCAAGAGACGGGACAAAAACTGATGAGGGGACTGTTTTTT. It codes for CASSQETGQKLMRGLFF.

A few counts support this clone. The chain uses TRBV2 and TRBJ2-1; unclear D gene. Germline assignment: CDR1 SNHLY and CDR2 FYNNEI. The V end was cut by 5 bases, the J end by 13 bases, with 27 bases between. The CDR3 spans 16 residues. The CDR3 is CASSPPEVLLRSLQFF. The CDR3 DNA is TGTGCCAGCAGTCCTCCCGAGGTCCTCCTCCGGAGCCTTCAGTTCTTC.

The CDR3 sequence is CASSLYASGGFETQYF. CDR3 nucleotides: TGTGCCAGCAGCTTATACGCTAGCGGGGGTTTTGAGACCCAGTACTTC. This chain connects TRBV3-1 (or the pseudogene TRBV3-2) to TRBJ2-5, with 10 bases matching TRBD2. The CDR3 is 16 residues long. CDR1 and CDR2 (germline): LGHDT, YNNKEL (reference sequence). With V trimmed by 5 bases and J by 5 bases, 11 bases remained unmatched.

This clone was observed a few times. This chain links TRBV16 with TRBJ2-7, with unresolved D. The germline V gene has CDR1 KGHSY and CDR2 FQNENV. The CDR3 spans 13 residues. V shed 0 bases and J shed 1 base, with 4 bases lying between them. The CDR3 loop is CASSQSLSYEQYF. The CDR3 nucleotides are TGTGCCAGCAGCCAATCATTATCCTACGAGCAGTACTTC.

This chain uses TRBV7-3 with TRBJ2-2, with D possibly being TRBD2 (7 bases). The germline V gene has CDR1 SGHTA and CDR2 FQGTGA. Trimming took 3 bases from V and 5 from J, leaving 19 bases between them. The CDR3 length is 17 residues. CDR3 sequence: CASSLGWAGASTGELFF. For the CDR3, the DNA is TGTGCCAGCAGCTTGGGCTGGGCGGGGGCATCGACCGGGGAGCTGTTTTTT.

This sequence joins TRBV29-1 and TRBJ1-4; perhaps TRBD1 as D (6 bases). From germline, CDR1 is SQVTM and CDR2 ANQGSEA. V lost 7 bases and J 5 bases, leaving 14 bases between the germline ends. The CDR3 is 13 residues long. The CDR3: CSGLTGTNEKLFF. Here the CDR3 DNA reads TGCAGCGGATTAACAGGGACAAATGAAAAACTGTTTTTT.

As DNA, the CDR3 is TGCGCCAGCAGCTTGGATAGCTATGCGGAAAAACTGTTTTTT. This translates into CASSLDSYAEKLFF. The chain joins TRBV5-1 to TRBJ1-4; D not certain. Deletions cut 0 bases from V and 8 bases from J, with 11 bases between. The CDR3 loop spans 14 amino acids. Germline V gene data show CDR1 as SGHRS and CDR2 as YFSETQ.

The chain links TRBV4-1 to TRBJ1-4; 8 bases line up with TRBD1. Trimming removed 4 bases from V and 2 bases from J; junction bases left unmatched: 6. Germline loops: CDR1 MGHRA, CDR2 YSYEKL. The CDR3 is 16 amino acids. The CDR3 spells CASSPGQGPTNEKLFF. CDR3 sequence (DNA): TGCGCCAGCAGCCCTGGACAGGGTCCTACTAATGAAAAACTGTTTTTT.

The V and J genes are TRBV5-4 and TRBJ1-1, with 8 positions matching TRBD1. CDR3 length: 14 amino acids. Germline CDR1 and CDR2: SGHNT and YYREEE (reference sequence). The junction had 2 bases not matched to a gene; V was cut back by 4 bases and J by 0 bases. CDR3: CASSEDRVNTEAFF. The CDR3, as DNA: TGTGCCAGCAGCGAGGACAGGGTGAACACTGAAGCTTTCTTT.

The chain is built from TRBV7-9 and TRBJ1-1, with D unresolved. The V gene's germline CDR1 is SEHNR and CDR2 FQNEAQ (reference sequence). The ends were cut back, 4 bases at V and 4 bases at J, with 10 bases in the middle. This CDR3 spans 13 amino acids. This CDR3 reads CASSSSGSTEAFF. Written as DNA, the CDR3 is TGTGCCAGCAGCTCTTCAGGTTCCACTGAAGCTTTCTTT.

V usage is TRBV5-4 and J usage is TRBJ2-6; 7 nucleotides line up with TRBD1. Germline-derived CDR1 and CDR2 are SGHNT and YYREEE (reference sequence). The CDR3 runs to 15 residues. With 4 bases clipped from V and 2 bases from J, the junction kept 3 bases outside the gene matches. The CDR3 loop is CASSPTGAGANVLTF. CDR3 nucleotides: TGTGCCAGCAGCCCTACAGGGGCTGGGGCCAACGTCCTGACTTTC.

V is TRBV6-6 and J is TRBJ2-1; TRBD2 matches 7 bases. Trimming removed 6 bases from V and 5 bases from J; junction bases left unmatched: 4. The CDR3 runs 13 residues. Germline-derived CDR1 and CDR2 are MNHNY and SVGAGI (reference sequence). The CDR3 DNA sequence: TGTGCCAGCAGGTCGGGAGGAGACAATGAGCAGTTCTTC. As protein: CASRSGGDNEQFF.

The genes are TRBV15 and TRBJ1-6; D is unclear. The CDR3 has 13 residues. V lost 3 bases and J lost 3, with 3 bases in between. From germline, CDR1 is LNHNV and CDR2 YYDKDF (reference sequence). The CDR3 sequence is CATSSLYNSPLHF. For the CDR3, the DNA is TGTGCCACCAGCAGCCTCTATAATTCACCCCTCCACTTT.

The chain links TRBV3-1 (or the pseudogene TRBV3-2) to TRBJ1-1; D gene unclear. This CDR3 is built from 11 residues. Per germline, CDR1 LGHDT and CDR2 YNNKEL (reference sequence). Trimming left V 1 base short and J 6 bases short, with 3 bases between. In nucleotides, the CDR3 is TGTGCCAGCAGCCAAGCTGCTGAAGCTTTCTTT. Translating gives CASSQAAEAFF.

J is TRBJ1-1 and V is TRBV10-3; perhaps TRBD1 as D (5 bases). The CDR3 covers 15 residues. The germline CDR1 and CDR2 sequences are ENHRY and SYGVKD. V was trimmed by 3 bases and J by 3 bases, leaving 14 bases between them. CDR3 in amino acids: CAISDRAGVDTEAFF. The CDR3 DNA follows: TGTGCCATCAGTGACAGGGCAGGAGTTGACACTGAAGCTTTCTTT.

The genes are TRBV18 and TRBJ2-5; D is unclear. The CDR3 is made up of 14 amino acids. Trimming cost V 1 base and J 4 bases, with 10 bases left between them. Germline V lookup: CDR1 KGHSH, CDR2 LQKENI. CDR3 in amino acids: CASSPQRLRETQYF. The CDR3 bases are TGTGCCAGCTCACCACAGCGTCTTCGAGAGACCCAGTACTTC.

V and J are TRBV3-1 (or the pseudogene TRBV3-2) and TRBJ2-7; 9 bases are shared with TRBD2. The junction had 5 bases not matched to a gene; V was cut back by 2 bases and J by 3 bases. Per germline, CDR1 LGHDT and CDR2 YNNKEL (reference sequence). The CDR3 has 15 amino acids. This chain's CDR3 is CASSQQAGGFYEQYF. The DNA for the CDR3 is TGTGCCAGCAGCCAACAAGCGGGGGGATTCTACGAGCAGTACTTC.

The genes are TRBV6-5 and TRBJ2-5, with D perhaps TRBD1 (5 bases). In germline, CDR1 is MNHEY, CDR2 SVGAGI. The germline V and J ends were trimmed by 2 bases and 2 bases, with 9 bases remaining between them. The CDR3 has 14 residues. This CDR3 is CASSYGAAQETQYF. In DNA form, the CDR3 reads TGTGCCAGCAGTTACGGGGCAGCACAAGAGACCCAGTACTTC.

This clone was counted a single time. J is TRBJ2-3 and V is TRBV5-5; 7 bases align to TRBD2. The V gene's germline CDR1 is SGHKS and CDR2 YYEKEE (reference sequence). Germline trimming cut 1 base from V and 1 base from J; bases unmatched to any gene: 6. The CDR3 has 16 amino acids. CDR3 amino acids: CASSLSDRGGTDTQYF. Written as DNA, the CDR3 is TGTGCCAGCAGCTTGTCGGATCGGGGGGGCACAGATACGCAGTATTTT.